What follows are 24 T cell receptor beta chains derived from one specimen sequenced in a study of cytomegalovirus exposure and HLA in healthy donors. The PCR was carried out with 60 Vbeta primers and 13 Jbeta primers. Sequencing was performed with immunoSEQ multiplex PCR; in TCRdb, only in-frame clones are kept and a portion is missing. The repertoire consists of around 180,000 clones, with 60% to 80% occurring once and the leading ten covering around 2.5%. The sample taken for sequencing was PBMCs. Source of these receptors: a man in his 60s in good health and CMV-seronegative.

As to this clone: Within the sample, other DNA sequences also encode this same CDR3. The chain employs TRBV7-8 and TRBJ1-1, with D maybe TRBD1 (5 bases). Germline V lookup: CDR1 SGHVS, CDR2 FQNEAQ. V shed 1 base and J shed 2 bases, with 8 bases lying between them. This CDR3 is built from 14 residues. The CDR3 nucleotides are TGTGCCAGCAGCTTAGTAACAGGTAACACTGAAGCTTTCTTT. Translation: CASSLVTGNTEAFF.

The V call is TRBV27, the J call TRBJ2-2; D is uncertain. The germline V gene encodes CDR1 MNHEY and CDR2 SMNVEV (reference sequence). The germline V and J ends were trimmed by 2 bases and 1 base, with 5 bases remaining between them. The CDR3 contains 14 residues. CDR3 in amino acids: CASSLGRNTGELFF. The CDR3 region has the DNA TGTGCCAGCAGTTTAGGCAGGAACACCGGGGAGCTGTTTTTT.

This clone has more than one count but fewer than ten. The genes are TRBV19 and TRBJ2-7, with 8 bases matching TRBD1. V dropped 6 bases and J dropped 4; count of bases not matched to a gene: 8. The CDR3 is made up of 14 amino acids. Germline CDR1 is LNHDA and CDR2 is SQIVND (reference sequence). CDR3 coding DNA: TGTGCCAGTAGCTACGGACAGGGAGTGTACGAGCAGTACTTC. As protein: CASSYGQGVYEQYF.

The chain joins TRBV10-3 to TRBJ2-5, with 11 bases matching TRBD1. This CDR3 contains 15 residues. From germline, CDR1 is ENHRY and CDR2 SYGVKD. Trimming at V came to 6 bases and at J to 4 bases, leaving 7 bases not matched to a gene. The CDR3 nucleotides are TGTGCCATCAGGTCAACCGGGACAGGGGGAGAGACCCAGTACTTC. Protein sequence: CAIRSTGTGGETQYF.

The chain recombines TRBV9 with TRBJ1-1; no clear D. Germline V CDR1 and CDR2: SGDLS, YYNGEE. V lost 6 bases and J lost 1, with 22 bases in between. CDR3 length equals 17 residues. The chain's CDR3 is CASTPGGGLLSNTEAFF. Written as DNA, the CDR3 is TGTGCCAGCACCCCGGGAGGAGGTCTACTCTCGAACACTGAAGCTTTCTTT. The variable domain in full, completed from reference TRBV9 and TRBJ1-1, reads DSGVTQTPKHLITATGQRVTLRCSPRSGDLSVYWYQQSLDQGLQFLIQYYNGEERAKGNILERFSAQQFPDLHSELNLSSLELGDSALYFCASTPGGGLLSNTEAFFGQGTRLTVV.

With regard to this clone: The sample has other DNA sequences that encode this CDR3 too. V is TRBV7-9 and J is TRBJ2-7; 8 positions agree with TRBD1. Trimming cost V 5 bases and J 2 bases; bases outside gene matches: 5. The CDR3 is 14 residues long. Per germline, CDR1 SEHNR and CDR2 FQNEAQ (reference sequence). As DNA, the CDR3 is TGTGCCAGCAGCCCCGGGACAGGAGCCTACGAGCAGTACTTC. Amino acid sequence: CASSPGTGAYEQYF.

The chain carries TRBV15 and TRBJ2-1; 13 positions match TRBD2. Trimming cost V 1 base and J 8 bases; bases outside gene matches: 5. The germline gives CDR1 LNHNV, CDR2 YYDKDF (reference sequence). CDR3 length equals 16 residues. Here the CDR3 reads CATSRGTSGSGDEQFF. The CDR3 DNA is TGTGCCACCAGCAGAGGGACTAGCGGGAGTGGCGATGAGCAGTTCTTC.

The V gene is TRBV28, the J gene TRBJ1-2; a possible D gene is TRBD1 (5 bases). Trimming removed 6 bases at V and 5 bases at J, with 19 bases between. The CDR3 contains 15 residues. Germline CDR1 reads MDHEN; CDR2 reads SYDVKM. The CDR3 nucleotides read TGTGCCAGCAGCCCCGTGCCGGAGGGGTATTATGGCTACACCTTC. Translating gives CASSPVPEGYYGYTF.

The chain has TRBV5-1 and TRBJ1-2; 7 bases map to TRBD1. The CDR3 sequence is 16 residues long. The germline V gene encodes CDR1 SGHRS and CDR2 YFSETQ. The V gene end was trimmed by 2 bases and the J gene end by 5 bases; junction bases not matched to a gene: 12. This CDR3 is CASSLLAAGGLYGYTF. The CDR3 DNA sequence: TGCGCCAGCAGCTTACTCGCGGCAGGGGGGCTATATGGCTACACCTTC.

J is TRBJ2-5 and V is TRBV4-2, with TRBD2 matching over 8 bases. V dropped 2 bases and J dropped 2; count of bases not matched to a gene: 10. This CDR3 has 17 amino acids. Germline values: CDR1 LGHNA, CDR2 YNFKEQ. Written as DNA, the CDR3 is TGTGCCAGCAGCCAACCTTCCACTAGCGGCTATCAAGAGACCCAGTACTTC. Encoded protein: CASSQPSTSGYQETQYF.

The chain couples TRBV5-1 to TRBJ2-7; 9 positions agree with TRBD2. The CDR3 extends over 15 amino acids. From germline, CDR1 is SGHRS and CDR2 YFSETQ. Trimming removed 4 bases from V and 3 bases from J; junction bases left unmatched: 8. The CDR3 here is CASSMSGGTFYEQYF. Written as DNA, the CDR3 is TGCGCCAGCAGCATGAGCGGGGGGACCTTCTACGAGCAGTACTTC.

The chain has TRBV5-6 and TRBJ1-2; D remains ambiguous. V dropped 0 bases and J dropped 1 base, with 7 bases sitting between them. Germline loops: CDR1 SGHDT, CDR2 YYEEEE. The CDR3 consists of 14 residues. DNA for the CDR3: TGTGCCAGCAGCTTGGACAGCTTTAACTATGGCTACACCTTC. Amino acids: CASSLDSFNYGYTF.

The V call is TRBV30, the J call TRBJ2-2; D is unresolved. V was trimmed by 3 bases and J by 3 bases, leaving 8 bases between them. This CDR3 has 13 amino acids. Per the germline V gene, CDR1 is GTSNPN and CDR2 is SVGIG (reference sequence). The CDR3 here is CAWSALDTGELFF. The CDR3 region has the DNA TGTGCCTGGAGCGCACTGGACACCGGGGAGCTGTTTTTT.

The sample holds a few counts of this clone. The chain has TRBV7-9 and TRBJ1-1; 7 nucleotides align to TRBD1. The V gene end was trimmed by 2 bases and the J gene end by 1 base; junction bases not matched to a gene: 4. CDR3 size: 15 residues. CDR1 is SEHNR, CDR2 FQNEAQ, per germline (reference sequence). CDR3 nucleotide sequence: TGTGCCAGCAGCTTAAAGACAGGGAGGAACACTGAAGCTTTCTTT. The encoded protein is CASSLKTGRNTEAFF.

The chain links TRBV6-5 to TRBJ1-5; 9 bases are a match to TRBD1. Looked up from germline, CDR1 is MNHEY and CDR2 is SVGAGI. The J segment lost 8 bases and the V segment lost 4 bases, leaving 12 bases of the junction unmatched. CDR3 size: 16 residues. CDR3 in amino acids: CASSSTGGADFKPQHF. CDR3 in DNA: TGTGCCAGCAGTTCAACAGGGGGCGCGGACTTCAAGCCCCAGCATTTT.

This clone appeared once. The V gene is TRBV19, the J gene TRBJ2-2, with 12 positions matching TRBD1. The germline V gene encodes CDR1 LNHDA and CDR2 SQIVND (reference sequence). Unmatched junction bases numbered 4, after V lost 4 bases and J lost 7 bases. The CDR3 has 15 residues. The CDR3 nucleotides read TGTGCCAGTAGTAGGGGACAGGGGGCGATCGGGGAGCTGTTTTTT. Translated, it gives CASSRGQGAIGELFF.

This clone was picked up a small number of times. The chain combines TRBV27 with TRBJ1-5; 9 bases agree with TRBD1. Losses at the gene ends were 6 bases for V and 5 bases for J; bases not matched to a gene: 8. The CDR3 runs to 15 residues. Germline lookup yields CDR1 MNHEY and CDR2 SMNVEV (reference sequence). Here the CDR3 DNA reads TGTGCCAGCAGCAACAGGGACAGGGCGGATCAGCCCCAGCATTTT. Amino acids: CASSNRDRADQPQHF.

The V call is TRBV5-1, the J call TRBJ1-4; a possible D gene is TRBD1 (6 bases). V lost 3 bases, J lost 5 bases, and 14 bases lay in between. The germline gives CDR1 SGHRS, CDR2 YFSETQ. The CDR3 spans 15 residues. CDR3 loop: CASSWGQGENEKLFF. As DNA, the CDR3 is TGCGCCAGCAGCTGGGGACAAGGAGAGAATGAAAAACTGTTTTTT.

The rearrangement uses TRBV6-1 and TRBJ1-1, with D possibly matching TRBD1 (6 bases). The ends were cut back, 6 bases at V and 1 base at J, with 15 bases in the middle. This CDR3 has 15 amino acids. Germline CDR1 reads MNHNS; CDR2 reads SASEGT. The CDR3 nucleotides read TGTGCCAGCAGGAACAGGGAAACACAGAACACTGAAGCTTTCTTT. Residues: CASRNRETQNTEAFF.

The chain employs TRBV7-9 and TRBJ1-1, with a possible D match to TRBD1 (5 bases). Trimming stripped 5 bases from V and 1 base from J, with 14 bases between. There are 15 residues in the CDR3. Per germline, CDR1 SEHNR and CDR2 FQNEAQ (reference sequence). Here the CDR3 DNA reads TGTGCCAGCAGCACCTTCAGGGAGGAGAACACTGAAGCTTTCTTT. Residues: CASSTFREENTEAFF. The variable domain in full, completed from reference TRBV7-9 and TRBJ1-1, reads DTGVSQNPRHKITKRGQNVTFRCDPISEHNRLYWYRQTLGQGPEFLTYFQNEAQLEKSRLLSDRFSAERPKGSFSTLEIQRTEQGDSAMYLCASSTFREENTEAFFGQGTRLTVV.

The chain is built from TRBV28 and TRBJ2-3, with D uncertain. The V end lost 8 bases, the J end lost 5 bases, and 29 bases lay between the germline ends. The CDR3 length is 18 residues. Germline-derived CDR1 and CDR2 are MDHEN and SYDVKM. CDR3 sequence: CASPLSVEESTLGDTQYF. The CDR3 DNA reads TGTGCCAGCCCTCTAAGTGTAGAGGAATCTACACTGGGAGATACGCAGTATTTT.

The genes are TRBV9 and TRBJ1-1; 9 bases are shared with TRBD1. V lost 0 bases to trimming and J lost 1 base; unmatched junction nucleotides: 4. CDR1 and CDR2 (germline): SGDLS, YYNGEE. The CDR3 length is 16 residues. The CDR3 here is CASSVEGQGTNTEAFF. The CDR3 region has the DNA TGTGCCAGCAGCGTAGAGGGACAGGGAACGAACACTGAAGCTTTCTTT.

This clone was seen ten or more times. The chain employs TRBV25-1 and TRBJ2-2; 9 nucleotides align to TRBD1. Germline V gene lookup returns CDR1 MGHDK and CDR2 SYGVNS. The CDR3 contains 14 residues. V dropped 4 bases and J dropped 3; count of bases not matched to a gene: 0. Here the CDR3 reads CASSGQGDTGELFF. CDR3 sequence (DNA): TGTGCCAGCAGTGGACAGGGGGACACCGGGGAGCTGTTTTTT. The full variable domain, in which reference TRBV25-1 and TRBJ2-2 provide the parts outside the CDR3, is EADIYQTPRYLVIGTGKKITLECSQTMGHDKMYWYQQDPGMELHLIHYSYGVNSTEKGDLSSESTVSRIRTEHFPLTLESARPSHTSQYLCASSGQGDTGELFFGEGSRLTVL.

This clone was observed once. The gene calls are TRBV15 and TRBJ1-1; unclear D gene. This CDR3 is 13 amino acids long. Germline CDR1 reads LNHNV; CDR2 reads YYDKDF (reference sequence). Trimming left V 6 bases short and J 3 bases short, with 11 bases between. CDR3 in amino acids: CATRAGLDTEAFF. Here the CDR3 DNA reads TGTGCCACCAGAGCCGGGTTGGACACTGAAGCTTTCTTT.